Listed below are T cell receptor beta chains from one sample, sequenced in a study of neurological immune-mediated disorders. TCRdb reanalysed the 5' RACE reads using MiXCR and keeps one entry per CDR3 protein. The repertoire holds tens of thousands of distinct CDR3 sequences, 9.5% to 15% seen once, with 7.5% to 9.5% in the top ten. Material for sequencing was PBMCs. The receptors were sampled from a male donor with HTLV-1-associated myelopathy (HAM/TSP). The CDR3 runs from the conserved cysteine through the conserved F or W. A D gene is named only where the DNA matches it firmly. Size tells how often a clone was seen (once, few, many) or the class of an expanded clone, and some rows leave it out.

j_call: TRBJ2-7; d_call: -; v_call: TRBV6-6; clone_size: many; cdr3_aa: CARTERTGDYEQYF; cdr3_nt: TGTGCCAGGACAGAAAGGACCGGGGATTACGAGCAGTACTTC
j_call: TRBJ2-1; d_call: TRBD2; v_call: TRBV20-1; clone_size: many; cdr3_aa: CSASPFSGGPYNEQFF; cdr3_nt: TGCAGTGCTAGCCCGTTTAGCGGGGGGCCCTACAATGAGCAGTTCTTC
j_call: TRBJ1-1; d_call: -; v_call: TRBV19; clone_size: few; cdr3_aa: CASSIDRYGDTEAFF; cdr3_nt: TGTGCCAGTAGTATAGATAGGTACGGGGACACTGAAGCTTTCTTT
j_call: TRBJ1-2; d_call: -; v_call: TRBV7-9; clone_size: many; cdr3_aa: CASSGEGGYGYTF; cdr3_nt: TGTGCCAGCAGCGGGGAGGGCGGCTATGGCTACACCTTC
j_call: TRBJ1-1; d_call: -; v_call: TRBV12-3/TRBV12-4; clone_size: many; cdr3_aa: CASSLSRGNTEAFF; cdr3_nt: TGTGCCAGCAGTTTATCCCGAGGGAACACTGAAGCTTTCTTT
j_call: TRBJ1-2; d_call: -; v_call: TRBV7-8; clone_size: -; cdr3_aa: CASSFGTDYGYTF; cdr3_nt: TGTGCCAGCAGCTTCGGGACGGATTATGGCTACACCTTC
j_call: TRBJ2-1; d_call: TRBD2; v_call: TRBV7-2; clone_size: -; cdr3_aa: CASSLSRAGGQYEQFF; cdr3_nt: TGTGCCAGCAGCTTAAGCCGGGCGGGGGGTCAGTATGAGCAGTTCTTC
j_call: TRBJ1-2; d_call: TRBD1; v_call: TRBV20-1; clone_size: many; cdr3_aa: CSAVRGQGYTF; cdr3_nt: TGCAGTGCCGTTAGGGGGCAAGGCTACACCTTC
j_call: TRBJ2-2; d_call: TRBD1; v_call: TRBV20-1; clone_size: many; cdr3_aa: CSAKTGGNTGELFF; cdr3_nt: TGCAGTGCCAAGACAGGGGGTAACACCGGGGAGCTGTTTTTT
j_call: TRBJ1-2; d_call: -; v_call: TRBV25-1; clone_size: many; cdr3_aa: CASSESQRITELNYGYTF; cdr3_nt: TGTGCCAGCAGTGAATCCCAGAGAATTACGGAACTTAACTATGGCTACACCTTC
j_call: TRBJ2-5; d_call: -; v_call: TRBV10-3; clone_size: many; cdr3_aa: CAISELSSGQETQYF; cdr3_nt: TGTGCCATCAGTGAGTTGTCCAGCGGTCAAGAGACCCAGTACTTC
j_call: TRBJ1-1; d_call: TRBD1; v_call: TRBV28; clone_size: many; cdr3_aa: CASSPGTGVRGTEAFF; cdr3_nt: TGTGCCAGCAGTCCCGGGACAGGGGTTAGGGGAACTGAAGCTTTCTTT
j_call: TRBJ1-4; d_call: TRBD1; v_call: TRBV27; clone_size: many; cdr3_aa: CASSLAGGLATNEKLFF; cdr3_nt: TGTGCCAGCAGTTTAGCAGGGGGCCTTGCAACTAATGAAAAACTGTTTTTT
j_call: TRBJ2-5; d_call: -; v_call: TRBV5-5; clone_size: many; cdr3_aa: CASSFDTSQETQYF; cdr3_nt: TGTGCCAGCAGCTTTGATACGTCACAAGAGACCCAGTACTTC
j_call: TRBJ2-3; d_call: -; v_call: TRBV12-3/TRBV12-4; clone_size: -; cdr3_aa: CASSPPAADTQYF; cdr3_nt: TGTGCCAGCAGTCCCCCCGCTGCAGATACGCAGTATTTT
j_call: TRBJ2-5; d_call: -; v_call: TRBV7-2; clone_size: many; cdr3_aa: CASSSRLSGVQETQYF; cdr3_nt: TGTGCCAGCAGCTCCCGCCTCTCGGGGGTTCAGGAGACCCAGTACTTC
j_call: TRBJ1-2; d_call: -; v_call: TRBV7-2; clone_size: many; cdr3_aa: CASSVQGYGYGYTF; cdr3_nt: TGTGCCAGCAGCGTTCAGGGGTACGGCTATGGCTACACCTTC
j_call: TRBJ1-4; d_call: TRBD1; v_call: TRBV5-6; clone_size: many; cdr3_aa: CASSPPGTGSEKLFF; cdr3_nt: TGTGCCAGCAGCCCCCCCGGGACAGGGAGCGAAAAACTGTTTTTT
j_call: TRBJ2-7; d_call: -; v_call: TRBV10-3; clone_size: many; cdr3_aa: CAISESGQGRWEQYF; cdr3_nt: TGTGCCATCAGTGAGTCCGGGCAGGGGCGTTGGGAGCAGTACTTC
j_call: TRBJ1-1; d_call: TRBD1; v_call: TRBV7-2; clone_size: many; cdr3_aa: CASSSTGGLTEAFF; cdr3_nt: TGTGCCAGCAGCTCGACAGGGGGCCTCACTGAAGCTTTCTTT
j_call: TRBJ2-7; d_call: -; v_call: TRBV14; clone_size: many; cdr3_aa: CASSQYRGREQYF; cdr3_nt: TGTGCCAGCAGCCAATACCGGGGACGCGAGCAGTACTTC
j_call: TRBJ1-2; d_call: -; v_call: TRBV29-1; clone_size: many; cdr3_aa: CSVGGVVGGYTF; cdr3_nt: TGCAGCGTTGGAGGGGTAGTAGGAGGCTACACCTTC
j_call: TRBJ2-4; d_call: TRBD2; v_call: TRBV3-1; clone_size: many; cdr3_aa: CASSQDPGGGKNIQYF; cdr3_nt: TGTGCCAGCAGCCAAGATCCGGGGGGTGGCAAAAACATTCAGTACTTC
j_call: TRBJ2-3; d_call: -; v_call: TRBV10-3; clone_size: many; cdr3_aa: CAISEDVRALDTQYF; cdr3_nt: TGTGCCATCAGTGAGGATGTGCGGGCATTAGATACGCAGTATTTT
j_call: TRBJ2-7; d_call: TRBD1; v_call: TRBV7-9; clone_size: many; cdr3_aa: CASSLGGGGDEQYF; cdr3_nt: TGTGCCAGCAGCTTAGGAGGGGGCGGTGACGAGCAGTACTTC
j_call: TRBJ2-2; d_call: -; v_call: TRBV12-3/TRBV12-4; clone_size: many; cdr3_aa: CASSVVNGAGELFF; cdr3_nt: TGTGCCAGCAGTGTCGTTAATGGCGCCGGGGAGCTGTTTTTT
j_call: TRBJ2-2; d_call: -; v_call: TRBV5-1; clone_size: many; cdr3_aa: CASSLEYRLTKELFF; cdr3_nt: TGCGCCAGCAGCTTGGAGTACCGCCTCACAAAGGAGCTGTTTTTT
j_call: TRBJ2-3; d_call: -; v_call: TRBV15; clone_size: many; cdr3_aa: CATSRDLTDTQYF; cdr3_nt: TGTGCCACCAGCAGAGATTTAACAGATACGCAGTATTTT
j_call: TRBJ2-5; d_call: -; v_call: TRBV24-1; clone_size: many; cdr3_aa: CATSDLRQTPETQYF; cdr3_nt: TGTGCCACCAGTGATTTACGCCAGACGCCCGAGACCCAGTACTTC
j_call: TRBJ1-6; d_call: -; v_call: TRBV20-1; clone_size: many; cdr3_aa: CSAGEGRFSPLHF; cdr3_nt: TGCAGTGCCGGAGAGGGCAGGTTTTCACCCCTCCACTTT
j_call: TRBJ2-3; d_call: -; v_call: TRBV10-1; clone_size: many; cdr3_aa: CASSRLEFTDTQYF; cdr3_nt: TGCGCCAGCTCACGACTGGAATTCACAGATACGCAGTATTTT
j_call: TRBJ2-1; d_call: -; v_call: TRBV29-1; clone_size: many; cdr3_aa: CSVGLSYNEQFF; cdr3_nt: TGCAGCGTTGGACTATCCTACAATGAGCAGTTCTTC
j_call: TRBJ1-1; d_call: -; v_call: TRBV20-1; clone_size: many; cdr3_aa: CSARALYTEAFF; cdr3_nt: TGCAGTGCTAGAGCTTTATACACTGAAGCTTTCTTT
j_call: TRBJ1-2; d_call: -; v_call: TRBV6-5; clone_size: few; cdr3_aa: CASSYRTAGANYGYTF; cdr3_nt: TGTGCCAGCAGTTACCGGACAGCAGGTGCTAACTATGGCTACACCTTC
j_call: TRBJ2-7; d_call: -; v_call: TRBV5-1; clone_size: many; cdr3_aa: CASSLEGGGTYEQYF; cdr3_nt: TGCGCCAGCAGCTTGGAAGGGGGTGGCACCTACGAGCAGTACTTC
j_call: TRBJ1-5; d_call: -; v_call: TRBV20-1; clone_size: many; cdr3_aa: CSAAGVGQPQHF; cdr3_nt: TGCAGTGCGGCAGGGGTCGGTCAGCCCCAGCATTTT
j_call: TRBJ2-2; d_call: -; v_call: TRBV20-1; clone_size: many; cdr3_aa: CSARDPGGNTGELFF; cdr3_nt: TGCAGTGCTAGAGATCCCGGCGGGAACACCGGGGAGCTGTTTTTT
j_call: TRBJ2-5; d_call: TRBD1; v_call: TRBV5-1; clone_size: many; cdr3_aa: CASSSGQVETQYF; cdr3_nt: TGCGCCAGCAGCTCGGGACAGGTGGAGACCCAGTACTTC
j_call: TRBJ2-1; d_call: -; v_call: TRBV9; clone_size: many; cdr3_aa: CASSVAGGSYNEQFF; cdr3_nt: TGTGCCAGCAGCGTAGCTGGGGGCTCCTACAATGAGCAGTTCTTC
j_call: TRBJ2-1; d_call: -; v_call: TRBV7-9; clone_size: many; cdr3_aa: CASSGGAGPNEQFF; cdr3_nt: TGTGCCAGCAGTGGGGGAGCCGGCCCTAATGAGCAGTTCTTC
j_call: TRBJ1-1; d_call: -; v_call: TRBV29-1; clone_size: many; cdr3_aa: CSVEGRMNTEAFF; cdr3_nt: TGCAGCGTTGAAGGGCGGATGAACACTGAAGCTTTCTTT